This is a list of T cell receptor beta chains from one sample in a study of T cell responses to AZD1222 COVID-19 vaccine. The repertoire was sequenced with immunoSEQ multiplex PCR; TCRdb's copy has only in-frame clones and lacks some. The top ten clones hold about a fifth of a sample with more than 35,000 clones, roughly 78% of them seen once. Here the sequenced sample was peripheral blood, taken 28 days after the second dose of the MenACWY control vaccine. The source of these receptors is an adult who received the MenACWY meningococcal vaccine as a control. The CDR3 runs from the conserved cysteine through the conserved F or W. A D gene is named only where the DNA matches it firmly. Rows may omit the clone size; those that give it use once, few, many or a size class.

TRBJ1-1,NA,NA,TRBV5-6,CASSSGTLNTEAFF,TGTGCCAGCAGCTCCGGGACTCTCAACACTGAAGCTTTCTTT
TRBJ1-1,NA,NA,TRBV7-7,CASSLGTEKQVEAFF,TGTGCCAGCAGCTTAGGGACGGAAAAACAGGTCGAAGCTTTCTTT
TRBJ1-2,NA,NA,TRBV13,CASSSQGNYGYTF,TGTGCCAGCAGCTCCCAGGGAAACTATGGCTACACCTTC
TRBJ1-1,NA,once,TRBV2,CASTPAGSVGAFF,TGTGCCAGCACCCCAGCAGGAAGCGTGGGGGCTTTCTTT
TRBJ2-3,TRBD2,NA,TRBV9,CASSVSGVSTDTQYF,TGTGCCAGCAGCGTCAGCGGGGTCAGCACAGATACGCAGTATTTT
TRBJ1-1,TRBD1,NA,TRBV10-3,CAISEPRQGIENTEAFF,TGTGCCATCAGTGAGCCGAGACAGGGAATTGAGAACACTGAAGCTTTCTTT
TRBJ1-5,TRBD1,NA,TRBV19,CASRGQGKGQPQHF,TGTGCCAGTAGGGGACAGGGGAAGGGTCAGCCCCAGCATTTT
TRBJ1-5,NA,NA,TRBV19,CASSIRGHNQPQHF,TGTGCCAGTAGTATAAGGGGACACAATCAGCCCCAGCATTTT
TRBJ1-1,NA,NA,TRBV28,CASSYIGGSNTEAFF,TGTGCCAGCAGTTATATCGGGGGTTCGAACACTGAAGCTTTCTTT
TRBJ2-1,NA,NA,TRBV2,CASSLNEQFF,TGTGCCAGCAGTCTAAATGAGCAGTTCTTC
TRBJ1-6,TRBD1,NA,TRBV27,CASSLSGRTGDSYNSPLHF,TGTGCCAGCAGTTTATCGGGAAGGACAGGGGACTCCTATAATTCACCCCTCCACTTT
TRBJ1-6,TRBD1,medium-sized,TRBV10-3,CAIRNGTGYNSPLHF,TGTGCCATCAGAAACGGGACAGGATATAATTCACCCCTCCACTTT
TRBJ1-1,TRBD1,NA,TRBV7-9,CASSVQTGGRSEAFF,TGTGCCAGCAGCGTCCAGACAGGGGGCCGGTCTGAAGCTTTCTTT
TRBJ1-1,NA,NA,TRBV7-9,CASSGRMGLNTEAFF,TGTGCCAGCAGCGGTCGGATGGGTTTAAACACTGAAGCTTTCTTT
TRBJ1-2,TRBD1,few,TRBV27,CASSLRGGLGGYTF,TGTGCCAGCAGTTTAAGAGGGGGCTTAGGGGGCTACACCTTC
TRBJ1-2,NA,NA,TRBV28,CASSGGLANYGYTF,TGTGCCAGCAGTGGAGGGTTAGCTAACTATGGCTACACCTTC
TRBJ1-1,NA,NA,TRBV2,CASSLRTVNTEAFF,TGTGCCAGCAGCCTCAGGACAGTGAACACTGAAGCTTTCTTT
TRBJ2-2,TRBD2,once,TRBV6-1,CASSGAGGEYGELFF,TGTGCCAGCAGTGGAGCGGGAGGAGAGTACGGGGAGCTGTTTTTT
TRBJ2-7,TRBD2,few,TRBV10-3,CAISGTSGRPYEQYF,TGTGCCATCAGTGGGACTAGCGGGAGGCCCTACGAGCAGTACTTC
TRBJ1-2,NA,NA,TRBV5-5,CASSLTVDLFGYTF,TGTGCCAGCAGCTTAACAGTAGATCTCTTCGGCTACACCTTC
TRBJ1-4,NA,NA,TRBV11-2,CASSLGPENEKLFF,TGTGCCAGCAGCTTAGGACCCGAAAATGAAAAACTGTTTTTT
TRBJ2-1,NA,NA,TRBV6-5,CASSYSYSGVYNEQFF,TGTGCCAGCAGTTACTCGTACAGCGGAGTCTACAATGAGCAGTTCTTC
TRBJ2-6,TRBD1,NA,TRBV7-8,CASSLNRDSFSGANVLTF,TGTGCCAGCAGCTTAAACCGGGACAGCTTCTCTGGGGCCAACGTCCTGACTTTC
TRBJ1-3,NA,few,TRBV14,CASSQDPASSGNTIYF,TGTGCCAGCAGCCAAGACCCGGCGAGCTCTGGAAACACCATATATTTT
TRBJ2-7,NA,NA,TRBV29-1,CSVAQGIRDEQYF,TGCAGCGTTGCCCAGGGGATTCGCGACGAGCAGTACTTC
TRBJ2-7,NA,NA,TRBV30,CAWRLSGHEQYF,TGTGCCTGGAGATTATCGGGCCACGAGCAGTACTTC
TRBJ1-4,NA,few,TRBV5-1,CASSLLGDMGEKLFF,TGCGCCAGCAGCTTGTTGGGGGACATGGGGGAAAAACTGTTTTTT
TRBJ1-2,TRBD1,NA,TRBV10-3,CAIWTGDYGYTF,TGTGCCATCTGGACAGGCGACTATGGCTACACCTTC
TRBJ1-2,NA,NA,TRBV5-1,CASSYELGTGNYGYTF,TGCGCCAGCAGCTACGAACTTGGGACGGGCAACTATGGCTACACCTTC
TRBJ1-4,NA,NA,TRBV30,CALRPGGEKLFF,TGTGCCCTGAGGCCGGGGGGAGAAAAACTGTTTTTT
TRBJ2-3,NA,NA,TRBV7-9,CASSFGTDTQYF,TGTGCCAGCAGCTTCGGCACAGATACGCAGTATTTT
TRBJ2-2,NA,NA,TRBV30,CAWSVSIAGELFF,TGTGCCTGGAGTGTGAGCATTGCCGGGGAGCTGTTTTTT
TRBJ1-2,NA,once,TRBV21-1,CASSRITGDGYTF,TGTGCCAGCAGCAGAATTACAGGGGACGGCTACACCTTC
TRBJ2-7,NA,many,TRBV21-1,CASSKVPGTDHEQYF,TGTGCCAGCAGCAAAGTCCCGGGAACGGACCACGAGCAGTACTTC
TRBJ2-1,NA,NA,TRBV28,CASRRRDSYNEQFF,TGTGCCAGCAGAAGGCGGGACTCCTACAATGAGCAGTTCTTC
TRBJ1-3,NA,NA,TRBV30,CAWSVGLLTEAGNTIYF,TGTGCCTGGAGTGTAGGACTATTGACAGAAGCTGGAAACACCATATATTTT
TRBJ1-5,NA,NA,TRBV21-1,CASGAGDKGGSQPQHF,TGTGCCAGCGGAGCAGGGGACAAGGGAGGTTCTCAGCCCCAGCATTTT
TRBJ1-4,TRBD1,once,TRBV5-6,CASSLTGQSPEKLFF,TGTGCCAGCAGCTTGACGGGACAGTCACCTGAAAAACTGTTTTTT
TRBJ2-2,NA,NA,TRBV5-4,CASSSPGALNTGELFF,TGTGCCAGCAGCTCACCAGGGGCCCTGAACACCGGGGAGCTGTTTTTT
TRBJ1-4,NA,once,TRBV16,CASSNRERREKLFF,TGTGCCAGCTCGAACCGGGAGCGACGAGAAAAACTGTTTTTT
TRBJ2-7,NA,NA,TRBV5-1,CASSFEPGVSYEQYF,TGCGCCAGCAGCTTCGAGCCTGGGGTCTCCTACGAGCAGTACTTC
TRBJ2-1,NA,few,TRBV14,CASSQLSGVSYNEQFF,TGTGCCAGCAGCCAATTAAGTGGCGTCTCCTACAATGAGCAGTTCTTC
TRBJ1-6,TRBD1,NA,TRBV19,CASKVGGTANSPLHF,TGTGCCAGTAAGGTGGGGGGGACAGCTAATTCACCCCTCCACTTT
TRBJ1-1,NA,NA,TRBV3-1/TRBV3-2,CASSQDGSETNEAFF,TGTGCCAGCAGCCAAGATGGGTCAGAAACAAATGAAGCTTTCTTT
TRBJ2-3,TRBD1,NA,TRBV29-1,CSGGQGATDTQYF,TGCAGCGGCGGACAGGGAGCGACAGATACGCAGTATTTT
TRBJ2-3,TRBD2,NA,TRBV3-1/TRBV3-2,CASSRSKTSGTADTQYF,TGTGCCAGCAGCCGCTCCAAAACTAGCGGGACTGCAGATACGCAGTATTTT
TRBJ2-5,TRBD1,once,TRBV2,CASKDRVGETQYF,TGTGCCAGCAAGGACAGGGTAGGGGAGACCCAGTACTTC
TRBJ2-5,NA,NA,TRBV7-9,CASSFNSLGGRETQYF,TGTGCCAGCAGCTTCAACTCCTTAGGGGGGCGGGAGACCCAGTACTTC
TRBJ1-6,NA,NA,TRBV3-1/TRBV3-2,CASSQGGGSPLHF,TGTGCCAGCAGCCAAGGGGGAGGCTCACCCCTCCACTTT
TRBJ2-5,TRBD2,NA,TRBV30,CAWDRLAGGGETQYF,TGTGCCTGGGACCGACTAGCGGGAGGTGGAGAGACCCAGTACTTC
TRBJ2-3,NA,NA,TRBV7-8,CASSSNTDTQYF,TGTGCCAGCAGCTCCAACACAGATACGCAGTATTTT
TRBJ1-2,NA,NA,TRBV30,CAWSHYTF,TGTGCCTGGAGTCACTACACCTTC
TRBJ1-5,NA,NA,TRBV28,CASSSQIRGQPQHF,TGTGCCAGCAGTTCCCAAATCCGAGGTCAGCCCCAGCATTTT
TRBJ1-5,NA,NA,TRBV27,CASSPYSSNQPQHF,TGTGCCAGCAGTCCTTACAGTAGCAATCAGCCCCAGCATTTT
TRBJ1-5,TRBD1,NA,TRBV6-5,CASTEQTGGFQPQHF,TGTGCCAGCACCGAACAAACAGGGGGTTTTCAGCCCCAGCATTTT
TRBJ2-3,TRBD1,NA,TRBV28,CASSQGAPVGGMQYF,TGTGCCAGCAGTCAGGGGGCCCCGGTGGGGGGAATGCAGTATTTT
TRBJ2-7,NA,NA,TRBV19,CASSAGLAYEQYF,TGTGCCAGCTCGGCTGGGCTTGCCTACGAGCAGTACTTC
TRBJ2-1,NA,few,TRBV5-6,CASSLFLNEQFF,TGTGCCAGCAGCTTGTTTTTGAATGAGCAGTTCTTC